A selection of T cell receptor beta chains follows, all from one sample in a study of CD8 T cells in Susac syndrome. Each CDR3 protein is one row after TCRdb ran MiXCR on the immunoSEQ multiplex PCR reads. The table lists 110,000 to 150,000 distinct CDR3 sequences, 90% to 95% of them singletons. The sequencing input was CD8+ T cells from PBMCs. The source is a human donor in good health. The CDR3 runs from the conserved cysteine through the conserved F or W. Fields, in order: clone size, V gene, J gene, D gene, CDR3 length, CDR3 protein, CDR3 DNA. The D gene is left open where the match is weak. Clone size is stated in some rows and not others, as once, few, many or a class when expanded.

-	TRBV7-9	TRBJ2-7	TRBD1	14	CASSARDSPYEQYF	TGTGCCAGCAGCGCCCGGGACAGCCCCTACGAGCAGTACTTC
-	TRBV27	TRBJ2-1	-	17	CASSLSAGTAFYNEQFF	TGTGCCAGCAGTTTATCGGCCGGGACTGCATTTTACAATGAGCAGTTCTTC
-	TRBV13	TRBJ2-3	-	18	CASSPRPGVLSGTDTQYF	TGTGCCAGCAGCCCCCGCCCCGGAGTCCTAAGTGGAACAGATACGCAGTATTTT
-	TRBV4-1	TRBJ1-1	TRBD1	15	CASSHLTGENTEAFF	TGCGCCAGCAGCCACTTGACAGGGGAGAACACTGAAGCTTTCTTT
-	TRBV7-9	TRBJ2-1	TRBD2	15	CASSQGLAVRNEQFF	TGTGCCAGCAGCCAAGGACTAGCGGTCCGCAATGAGCAGTTCTTC
-	TRBV14	TRBJ2-5	TRBD1	16	CASSQDAQGTRETQYF	TGTGCCAGCAGCCAAGATGCACAGGGGACAAGAGAGACCCAGTACTTC
-	TRBV13	TRBJ2-3	TRBD2	16	CASSEAGTSGKDTQYF	TGTGCCAGCAGCGAGGCCGGGACTAGCGGGAAGGATACGCAGTATTTT
-	TRBV7-2	TRBJ2-3	-	14	CASSYVLGEDTQYF	TGTGCCAGCAGTTACGTTTTGGGGGAAGATACGCAGTATTTT
-	TRBV12-3/TRBV12-4	TRBJ2-1	TRBD2	16	CASRKTPGLVSLEQFF	TGTGCCAGCAGGAAAACACCGGGACTAGTTAGTCTTGAGCAGTTCTTC
-	TRBV20-1	TRBJ2-7	-	12	CSASRGRYEQYF	TGCAGTGCTAGCAGAGGGAGGTACGAGCAGTACTTC
-	TRBV28	TRBJ1-2	-	16	CASTPGWTNTNYGYTF	TGTGCCAGCACTCCGGGATGGACAAATACTAACTATGGCTACACCTTC
-	TRBV27	TRBJ2-5	TRBD2	15	CASRSGLAGSKTQYF	TGTGCCAGCAGATCGGGACTAGCGGGGTCAAAAACCCAGTACTTC
-	TRBV7-8	TRBJ2-3	TRBD1	15	CASSLGPGGPDTQYF	TGTGCCAGCAGCTTAGGACCAGGGGGCCCAGATACGCAGTATTTT
-	TRBV6-5	TRBJ2-1	-	15	CASRSTLRVDNEQFF	TGTGCCAGCCGTTCCACTTTACGGGTCGACAATGAGCAGTTCTTC
-	TRBV12-3/TRBV12-4	TRBJ2-1	-	14	CASSLGSGYNEQFF	TGTGCCAGCAGTTTAGGGAGCGGCTACAATGAGCAGTTCTTC
-	TRBV29-1	TRBJ1-1	-	12	CSVERGNTEAFF	TGCAGCGTTGAACGAGGGAACACTGAAGCTTTCTTT
-	TRBV15	TRBJ2-5	TRBD2	16	CATSSLSGSTRETQYF	TGTGCCACCAGCTCACTAAGCGGGAGCACGAGGGAGACCCAGTACTTC
-	TRBV4-1	TRBJ2-7	-	17	CASSQIPGLTLVLEQYF	TGCGCCAGCAGCCAAATTCCCGGACTGACCTTAGTTCTCGAGCAGTACTTC
-	TRBV7-9	TRBJ1-1	-	14	CASSLVRVGTEAFF	TGTGCCAGCAGCTTGGTCAGGGTGGGCACTGAAGCTTTCTTT
-	TRBV20-1	TRBJ1-1	-	13	CSARSVGNTEAFF	TGCAGTGCTAGGAGTGTGGGGAACACTGAAGCTTTCTTT
-	TRBV9	TRBJ1-2	TRBD1	12	CASSGDRAGYTF	TGTGCCAGCAGCGGCGACAGGGCTGGCTACACCTTC
-	TRBV28	TRBJ2-7	-	13	CATSAATNYEQYF	TGTGCCACCTCGGCGGCGACCAACTACGAGCAGTACTTC
-	TRBV29-1	TRBJ2-1	TRBD1	12	CSVAGGRNEQFF	TGCAGCGTCGCAGGGGGACGGAATGAGCAGTTCTTC
few	TRBV7-2	TRBJ1-2	TRBD1	13	CASRPGQEIRYTF	TGTGCCAGCAGGCCAGGACAGGAGATACGCTACACCTTC
-	TRBV7-2	TRBJ2-1	-	15	CASSPTWSSYNEQFF	TGTGCCAGCAGCCCCACTTGGAGCTCCTACAATGAGCAGTTCTTC
-	TRBV3-1	TRBJ2-5	-	13	CASRIPEEETQYF	TGTGCCAGCAGAATCCCAGAAGAAGAGACCCAGTACTTC